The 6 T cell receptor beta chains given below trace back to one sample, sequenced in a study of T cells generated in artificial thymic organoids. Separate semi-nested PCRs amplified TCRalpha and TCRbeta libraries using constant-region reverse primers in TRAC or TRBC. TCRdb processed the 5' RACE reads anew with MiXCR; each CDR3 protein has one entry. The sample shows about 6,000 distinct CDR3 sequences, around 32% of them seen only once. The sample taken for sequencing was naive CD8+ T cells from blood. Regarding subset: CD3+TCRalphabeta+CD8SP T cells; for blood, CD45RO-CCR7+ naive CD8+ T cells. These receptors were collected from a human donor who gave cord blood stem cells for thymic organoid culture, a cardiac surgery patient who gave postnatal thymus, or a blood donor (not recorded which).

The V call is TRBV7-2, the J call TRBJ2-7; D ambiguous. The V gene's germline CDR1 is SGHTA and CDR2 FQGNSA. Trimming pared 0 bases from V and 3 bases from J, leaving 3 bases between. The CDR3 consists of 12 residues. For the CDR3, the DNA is TGTGCCAGCAGCTTAGCGCGCTACGAGCAGTACTTC. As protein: CASSLARYEQYF.

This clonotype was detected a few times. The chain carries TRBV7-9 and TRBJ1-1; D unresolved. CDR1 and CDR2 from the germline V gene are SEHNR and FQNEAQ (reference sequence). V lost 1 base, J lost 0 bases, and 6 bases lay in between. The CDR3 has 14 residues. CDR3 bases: TGTGCCAGCAGCTTAGGGCAGATGAACACTGAAGCTTTCTTT. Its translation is CASSLGQMNTEAFF.

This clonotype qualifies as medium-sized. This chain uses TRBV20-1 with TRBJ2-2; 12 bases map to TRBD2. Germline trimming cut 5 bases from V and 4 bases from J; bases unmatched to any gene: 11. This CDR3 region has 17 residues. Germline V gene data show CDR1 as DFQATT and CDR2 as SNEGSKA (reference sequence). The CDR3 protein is CSAPRLAGVGGTGELFF. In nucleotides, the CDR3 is TGCAGTGCTCCGAGACTAGCGGGAGTAGGAGGCACCGGGGAGCTGTTTTTT.

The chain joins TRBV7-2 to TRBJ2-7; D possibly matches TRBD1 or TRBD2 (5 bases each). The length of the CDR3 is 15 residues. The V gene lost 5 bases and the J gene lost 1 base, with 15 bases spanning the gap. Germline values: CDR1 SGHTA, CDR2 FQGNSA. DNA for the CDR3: TGTGCCAGCAGCATGGGGCGGTGGGGGTCCTACGAGCAGTACTTC. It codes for CASSMGRWGSYEQYF.

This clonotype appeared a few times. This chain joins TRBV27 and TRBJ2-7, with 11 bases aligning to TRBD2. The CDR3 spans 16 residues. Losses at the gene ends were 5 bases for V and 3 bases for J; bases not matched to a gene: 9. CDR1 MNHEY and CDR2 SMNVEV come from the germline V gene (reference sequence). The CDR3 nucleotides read TGTGCCAGCAGTCAACTCGGGACTAGCGGTTTCTACGAGCAGTACTTC. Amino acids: CASSQLGTSGFYEQYF.

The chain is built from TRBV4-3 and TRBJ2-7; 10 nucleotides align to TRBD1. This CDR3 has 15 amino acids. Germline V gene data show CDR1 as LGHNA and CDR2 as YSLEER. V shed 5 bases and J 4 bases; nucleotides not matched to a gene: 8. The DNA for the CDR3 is TGCGCCAGCAGCGTCCGGCCGGGACAGGGGTACGAGCAGTACTTC. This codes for CASSVRPGQGYEQYF.